A single sample gave rise to the 9 T cell receptor beta chains below, sequenced in a study of cytomegalovirus exposure and HLA in healthy donors. The PCR made use of 60 Vbeta and 13 Jbeta primers. The protocol was immunoSEQ multiplex PCR, while the TCRdb copy is restricted to in-frame clones and leaves out a portion. The data show about 160,000 clones, 73% seen once. Sequencing input: PBMCs. The receptors stem from a woman aged 18-29 years in good health and CMV-seronegative.

This sequence joins TRBV4-1 and TRBJ2-3; 7 positions agree with TRBD1. Germline assignment: CDR1 MGHRA and CDR2 YSYEKL. With 4 bases clipped from V and 1 base from J, the junction kept 8 bases outside the gene matches. The length of the CDR3 is 16 residues. CDR3 nucleotide sequence: TGCGCCAGCAGCCGAGGACAGGCCTCCCGCACAGATACGCAGTATTTT. Translated: CASSRGQASRTDTQYF.

This sequence joins TRBV28 and TRBJ2-3; D is perhaps TRBD2 (5 bases). The CDR3 totals 14 residues. Per germline, CDR1 MDHEN and CDR2 SYDVKM. V lost 6 bases and J 4 bases, leaving 14 bases between the germline ends. CDR3 DNA: TGTGCCAGCAGCCGGACTTCCCCCGCAGATACGCAGTATTTT. Translation gives CASSRTSPADTQYF. Complete variable domain (other parts from reference TRBV28 and TRBJ2-3): DVKVTQSSRYLVKRTGEKVFLECVQDMDHENMFWYRQDPGLGLRLIYFSYDVKMKEKGDIPEGYSVSREKKERFSLILESASTNQTSMYLCASSRTSPADTQYFGPGTRLTVL.

The gene calls are TRBV6-5 and TRBJ2-3; D is ambiguous. CDR3 length: 14 amino acids. V lost 6 bases and J 5 bases, leaving 15 bases between the germline ends. Germline lookup yields CDR1 MNHEY and CDR2 SVGAGI. As DNA, the CDR3 is TGTGCCAGCAGCCAAAGAACGTCAGTAGATACGCAGTATTTT. Translating it yields CASSQRTSVDTQYF.

The rearrangement uses TRBV15 and TRBJ2-6; unclear D gene. The CDR3 loop spans 16 amino acids. Trimming shortened V by 4 bases and J by 0 bases, and 10 bases separated the two germline ends. Germline-derived CDR1 and CDR2 are LNHNV and YYDKDF (reference sequence). Here the CDR3 reads CATSTPQSSGANVLTF. The CDR3 nucleotides are TGTGCCACCAGCACCCCGCAGTCCTCTGGGGCCAACGTCCTGACTTTC.

V and J are TRBV18 and TRBJ1-5; TRBD1 agrees at 10 bases. Trimming removed 4 bases from V and 6 bases from J; junction bases left unmatched: 6. The CDR3 has 15 amino acids. The germline V gene has CDR1 KGHSH and CDR2 LQKENI. The CDR3 coding sequence is TGTGCCAGCTCACTCACGACAGGGGGCAGTCAGCCCCAGCATTTT. Encoded protein: CASSLTTGGSQPQHF.

This clone was detected only once. The chain links TRBV2 to TRBJ1-6; no clear D gene. V lost 6 bases and J 7 bases, leaving 16 bases between the germline ends. CDR1 SNHLY and CDR2 FYNNEI come from the germline V gene. The CDR3 loop spans 15 amino acids. The CDR3 nucleotides read TGTGCCAGCAGCGACGGAAGGTCCGGGAATTCACCCCTCCACTTT. Protein sequence: CASSDGRSGNSPLHF.

The chain uses TRBV27 and TRBJ1-2; tentatively, D is TRBD1 (5 bases). V was pared by 7 bases and J by 4 bases, with 19 bases between. Germline loops: CDR1 MNHEY, CDR2 SMNVEV (reference sequence). The CDR3 runs to 15 residues. In DNA, the CDR3 is TGTGCCAGCAATTTTCGGGGGGGAACTGGCTATGGCTACACCTTC. Translating it yields CASNFRGGTGYGYTF.

The chain combines TRBV5-1 with TRBJ2-4, with TRBD1 as a possible D gene (7 bases). The germline gives CDR1 SGHRS, CDR2 YFSETQ. This CDR3 comprises 17 residues. With 4 bases removed from V and 7 bases from J, the gap between germline ends came to 24 bases. The CDR3 bases are TGCGCCAGCAGCCAAATTCGAGACAGGGCTAGCGAGAACATTCAGTACTTC. Translation: CASSQIRDRASENIQYF. Variable domain in full (rest from reference TRBV5-1 and TRBJ2-4): KAGVTQTPRYLIKTRGQQVTLSCSPISGHRSVSWYQQTPGQGLQFLFEYFSETQRNKGNFPGRFSGRQFSNSRSEMNVSTLELGDSALYLCASSQIRDRASENIQYFGAGTRLSVL.

V and J are TRBV4-2 and TRBJ1-1; no firm D call. Per the germline V gene, CDR1 is LGHNA and CDR2 is YNFKEQ. CDR3 size: 17 residues. V dropped 4 bases and J dropped 1 base, with 19 bases sitting between them. The CDR3 is CASSPGWRIPENTEAFF. DNA of the CDR3: TGTGCCAGCAGCCCGGGTTGGCGGATTCCCGAGAACACTGAAGCTTTCTTT.